A single sample gave rise to the 15 T cell receptor beta chains below, sequenced in a study of kidney transplant recipient with SARS-CoV-2 infection. TCRdb called the reads again in MiXCR, with one record for every CDR3 protein. The table includes roughly 230,000 distinct CDR3 sequences, 29% detected once. The sample in question was a blood sample, obtained at baseline and around day 120 from a kidney transplant recipient. Receptor source: a male patient aged 25 to 39 who had COVID-19 and was a kidney transplant recipient. Among the T cells, some may be from the graft donor.

This chain uses TRBV11-3 with TRBJ2-1, with 12 bases fitting TRBD2. This CDR3 spans 15 amino acids. Per germline, CDR1 SGHNT and CDR2 YENEEA. V shed 1 base and J 12 bases; nucleotides not matched to a gene: 7. The CDR3 here is CASSLASGREDGQFF. CDR3 coding DNA: TGTGCCAGCAGCTTAGCTAGCGGGAGGGAGGATGGGCAGTTCTTC.

The chain couples TRBV18 to TRBJ2-1; the match to TRBD2 covers 10 bases. The CDR3 has 15 amino acids. Germline V CDR1 and CDR2: KGHSH, LQKENI. V trimming: 7 bases; J trimming: 4 bases; junction bases outside the gene matches: 7. The CDR3 loop reads CASFLGLATYNEQFF. As DNA, the CDR3 is TGTGCCAGCTTCCTGGGACTAGCGACTTACAATGAGCAGTTCTTC.

This clonotype came up many times. V and J are TRBV5-1 and TRBJ2-1; 7 bases line up with TRBD1. The junction had 6 bases not matched to a gene; V was cut back by 5 bases and J by 4 bases. The germline CDR1 and CDR2 sequences are SGHRS and YFSETQ. The CDR3 is made up of 14 amino acids. The CDR3 DNA sequence: TGCGCCAGCAGTGTGGGGGACAGTTACAATGAGCAGTTCTTC. It specifies CASSVGDSYNEQFF. Full variable domain (outside the CDR3, taken from reference TRBV5-1 and TRBJ2-1): KAGVTQTPRYLIKTRGQQVTLSCSPISGHRSVSWYQQTPGQGLQFLFEYFSETQRNKGNFPGRFSGRQFSNSRSEMNVSTLELGDSALYLCASSVGDSYNEQFFGPGTRLTVL.

In its sample, this clonotype was seen many times. This sequence joins TRBV19 and TRBJ1-5, with D unresolved. Germline CDR1 reads LNHDA; CDR2 reads SQIVND (reference sequence). The length of the CDR3 is 15 residues. Trimming removed 4 bases from V and 4 bases from J, with 14 bases in between. Written as DNA, the CDR3 is TGTGCCAGTAGTACCCGACGGGCCACAAATCAGCCCCAGCATTTT. It translates to CASSTRRATNQPQHF. Full variable domain (outside the CDR3, taken from reference TRBV19 and TRBJ1-5): DGGITQSPKYLFRKEGQNVTLSCEQNLNHDAMYWYRQDPGQGLRLIYYSQIVNDFQKGDIAEGYSVSREKKESFPLTVTSAQKNPTAFYLCASSTRRATNQPQHFGDGTRLSIL.

This clonotype was picked up many times. This chain connects TRBV7-2 to TRBJ1-3, with D unclear. CDR3 length: 15 residues. Trimming left V 1 base short and J 0 bases short, with 7 bases between. CDR1 is SGHTA and CDR2 is FQGNSA in the germline V gene. The DNA for the CDR3 is TGTGCCAGCAGCTTAGATTTCAGCTCTGGAAACACCATATATTTT. This codes for CASSLDFSSGNTIYF.

The sample holds many counts of this clonotype. This rearrangement joins TRBV7-9 to TRBJ2-5, with TRBD1 matching over 7 bases. V shed 5 bases, J shed 2 bases, and the junction held 5 bases outside the gene matches. CDR1 is SEHNR, CDR2 FQNEAQ, per germline (reference sequence). The CDR3 is 14 amino acids. Here the CDR3 DNA reads TGTGCCAGCAGCGTAGGGGGACAGCAAGAGACCCAGTACTTC. It is translated as CASSVGGQQETQYF.

This clonotype came up many times. This rearrangement joins TRBV6-5 to TRBJ1-6; 7 bases are a match to TRBD1. Trimming took 6 bases from V and 5 from J; bases not matched to a gene: 4. CDR1 and CDR2 (germline): MNHEY, SVGAGI. This CDR3 has 14 residues. Here the CDR3 DNA reads TGTGCCAGCAGCGACAGGGAGGATAATTCACCCCTCCACTTT. This codes for CASSDREDNSPLHF.

This clonotype has ten or more counts. The chain uses TRBV15 and TRBJ2-5, with unresolved D. The CDR3 sequence is 13 residues long. Deletions cut 5 bases from V and 4 bases from J, with 11 bases between. Germline assignment: CDR1 LNHNV and CDR2 YYDKDF (reference sequence). CDR3 protein: CATSPRLGETQYF. In DNA form, the CDR3 reads TGTGCCACCAGCCCCCGGCTTGGAGAGACCCAGTACTTC. The complete variable domain, with remaining parts taken from reference TRBV15 and TRBJ2-5, reads DAMVIQNPRYQVTQFGKPVTLSCSQTLNHNVMYWYQQKSSQAPKLLFHYYDKDFNNEADTPDNFQSRRPNTSFCFLDIRSPGLGDTAMYLCATSPRLGETQYFGPGTRLLVL.

This clonotype appeared many times. V is TRBV19 and J is TRBJ1-5, with 8 bases lining up with TRBD1. The V and J ends lost 5 bases and 6 bases, in that order; junction bases with no gene match: 15. Germline assignment: CDR1 LNHDA and CDR2 SQIVND (reference sequence). The CDR3 loop spans 17 amino acids. CDR3: CASSSNYRTGLGQPQHF. CDR3 DNA sequence: TGTGCCAGTAGTTCTAACTACCGGACAGGGTTAGGTCAGCCCCAGCATTTT.

This clonotype was observed many times. No DNA is shown, since the ends of the CDR3 on it are uncertain; the CDR3 is the one TCRdb lists. This sequence joins TRBV7-5 and TRBJ1-2. TRBV7-5 is a documented pseudogene. The CDR3 totals 19 residues, both ends included. CDR3 protein: CISVPERNFEVGKTYGYTF.

Regarding this clonotype: Given a much more abundant clone one base away, this may be a read error. The chain combines TRBV6-5 with TRBJ2-7; TRBD2 agrees at 9 bases. Germline CDR1 reads MNHEY; CDR2 reads SVGAGI. The CDR3 is 13 amino acids. V was clipped by 11 bases and J by 6 bases; unmatched bases: 11. CDR3 nucleotides: TGTGCCGGCGGTTTAGCGGGAGCAATCGAGCAGTACTTC. This codes for CAGGLAGAIEQYF.

Concerning this clonotype itself: A much bigger clone sits one base away, suggesting this may be a read error. The chain's CDR3 is CASSCSPKARKTYGYTF. CDR3 nucleotide sequence: TGTGCCAGCAGCTGTTCCCCTAAGGCTAGAAAGACCTATGGCTACACCTTC. The chain is built from TRBV11-1 and TRBJ1-2; the D is unclear. With 4 bases removed from V and 4 bases from J, the gap between germline ends came to 22 bases. This CDR3 region has 17 residues. Germline loops: CDR1 SGHAT, CDR2 FQDESV (reference sequence).

In its sample, this clonotype was seen many times. The chain recombines TRBV28 with TRBJ2-7, with 9 bases lining up with TRBD1. Germline trimming cut 5 bases from V and 6 bases from J; bases unmatched to any gene: 20. The CDR3 is made up of 18 amino acids. Germline CDR1 and CDR2: MDHEN and SYDVKM. DNA of the CDR3: TGTGCCAGCAGTACTCCGGGACAGGGTGATGGAGCGGTCATCGAGCAGTACTTC. Its translation is CASSTPGQGDGAVIEQYF.

In its sample, this clonotype was seen once. This could be a read error, since a much larger clone is one nucleotide away. The chain recombines TRBV3-1 with TRBJ2-5; D gene ambiguous. Germline V gene data show CDR1 as LGHDT and CDR2 as YNNKEL (reference sequence). This CDR3 region has 17 residues. CDR3 sequence: CAGSFLVPISFSETQYF. The CDR3 nucleotides read TGTGCCGGCAGCTTTTTGGTTCCCATTTCTTTCTCTGAGACCCAGTACTTC.

This clonotype was observed at least ten times. V usage is TRBV20-1 and J usage is TRBJ1-1; D is possibly TRBD1 (5 bases). The germline V gene has CDR1 DFQATT and CDR2 SNEGSKA (reference sequence). The CDR3 loop spans 12 amino acids. V shed 5 bases and J shed 1 base, with 8 bases lying between them. The CDR3 spells CSAFTGNTEAFF. CDR3 in DNA: TGCAGTGCTTTTACAGGGAACACTGAAGCTTTCTTT.